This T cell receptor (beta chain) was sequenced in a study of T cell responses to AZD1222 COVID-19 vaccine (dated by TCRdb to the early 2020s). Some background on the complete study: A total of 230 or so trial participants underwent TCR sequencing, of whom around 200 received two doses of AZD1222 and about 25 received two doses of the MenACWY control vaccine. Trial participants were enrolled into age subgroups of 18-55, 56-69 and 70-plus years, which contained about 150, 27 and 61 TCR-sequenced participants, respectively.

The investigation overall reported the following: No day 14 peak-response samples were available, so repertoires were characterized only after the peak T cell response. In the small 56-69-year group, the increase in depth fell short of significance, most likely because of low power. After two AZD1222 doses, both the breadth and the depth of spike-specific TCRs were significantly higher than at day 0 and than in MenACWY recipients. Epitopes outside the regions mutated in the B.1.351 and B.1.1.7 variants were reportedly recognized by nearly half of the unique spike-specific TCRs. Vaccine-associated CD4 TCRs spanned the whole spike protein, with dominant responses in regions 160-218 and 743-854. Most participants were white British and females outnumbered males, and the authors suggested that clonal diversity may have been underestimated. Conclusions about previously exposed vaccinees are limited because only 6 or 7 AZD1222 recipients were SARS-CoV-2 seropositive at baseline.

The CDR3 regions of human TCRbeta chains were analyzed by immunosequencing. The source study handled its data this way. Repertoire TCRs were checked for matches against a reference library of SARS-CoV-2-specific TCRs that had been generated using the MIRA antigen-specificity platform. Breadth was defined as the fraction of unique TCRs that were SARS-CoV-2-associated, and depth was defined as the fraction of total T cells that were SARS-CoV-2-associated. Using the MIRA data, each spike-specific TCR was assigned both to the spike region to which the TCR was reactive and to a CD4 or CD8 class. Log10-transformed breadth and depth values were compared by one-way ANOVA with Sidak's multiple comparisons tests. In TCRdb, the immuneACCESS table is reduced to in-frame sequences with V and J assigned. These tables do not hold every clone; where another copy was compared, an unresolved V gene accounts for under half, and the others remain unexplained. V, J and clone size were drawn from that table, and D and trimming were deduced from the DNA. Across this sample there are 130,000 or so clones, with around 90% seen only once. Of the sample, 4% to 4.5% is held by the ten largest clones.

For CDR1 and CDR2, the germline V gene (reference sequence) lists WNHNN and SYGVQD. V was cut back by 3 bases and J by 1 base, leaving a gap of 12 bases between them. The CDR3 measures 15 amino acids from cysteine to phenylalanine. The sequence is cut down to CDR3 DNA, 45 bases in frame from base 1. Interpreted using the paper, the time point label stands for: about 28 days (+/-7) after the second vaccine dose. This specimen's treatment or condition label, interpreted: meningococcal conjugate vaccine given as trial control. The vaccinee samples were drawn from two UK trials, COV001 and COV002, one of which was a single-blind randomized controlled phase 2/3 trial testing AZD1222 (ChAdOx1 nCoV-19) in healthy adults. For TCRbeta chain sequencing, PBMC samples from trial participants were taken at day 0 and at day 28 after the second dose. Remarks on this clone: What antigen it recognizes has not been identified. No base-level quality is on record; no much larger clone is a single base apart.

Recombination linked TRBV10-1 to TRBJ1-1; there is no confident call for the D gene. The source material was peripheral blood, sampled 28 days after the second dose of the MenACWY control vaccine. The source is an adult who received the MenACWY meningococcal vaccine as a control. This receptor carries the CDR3 CASSDHAKGNTEAFF. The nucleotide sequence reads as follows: TGCGCCAGCAGTGACCATGCCAAAGGGAACACTGAAGCTTTCTTT.